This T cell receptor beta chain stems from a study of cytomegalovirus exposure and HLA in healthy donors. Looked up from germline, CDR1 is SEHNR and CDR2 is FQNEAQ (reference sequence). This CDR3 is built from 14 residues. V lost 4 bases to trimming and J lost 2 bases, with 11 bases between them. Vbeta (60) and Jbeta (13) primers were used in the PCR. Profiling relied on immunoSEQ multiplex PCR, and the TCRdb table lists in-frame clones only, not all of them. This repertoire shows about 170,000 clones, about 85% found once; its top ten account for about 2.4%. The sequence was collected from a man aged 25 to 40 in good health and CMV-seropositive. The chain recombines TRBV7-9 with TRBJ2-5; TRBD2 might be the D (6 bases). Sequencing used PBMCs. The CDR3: CASSSGGKQETQYF. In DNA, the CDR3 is TGTGCCAGCAGCTCCGGGGGAAAACAAGAGACCCAGTACTTC. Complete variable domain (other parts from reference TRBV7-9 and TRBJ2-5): DTGVSQNPRHKITKRGQNVTFRCDPISEHNRLYWYRQTLGQGPEFLTYFQNEAQLEKSRLLSDRFSAERPKGSFSTLEIQRTEQGDSAMYLCASSSGGKQETQYFGPGTRLLVL.